This TCR beta chain originates from a study of T cell changes during pregnancy in multiple sclerosis (dated by TCRdb to between 2018 and 2020). At the level of the whole study: The study looked at changes in the T cell repertoire across pregnancy in women with multiple sclerosis.

The library was produced with the immunoSEQ multiplex PCR assay. Not all clones reach the TCRdb copy of this immuneACCESS table, which keeps in-frame sequences only. Checked studies attribute under half of the gap to unresolved V genes and leave the rest unexplained. The sample table holds 60,000 to 65,000 clones, of which about 90% were seen once. Jointly, the top ten make up about 2.5% of the sample. Note on this clone: This receptor's antigen is unknown. Within one base of it there is no much larger clone, and no base qualities were kept.

The CDR3 holds 15 amino acids from the cysteine to the phenylalanine. The only DNA kept is the CDR3, 45 bases in frame from the first base. V is cut back by 5 bases and J by 5 bases, with 10 bases in the junction unmatched. The germline V gene specifies LGHNT as CDR1 and FRNRAP as CDR2. The TCR originated in a female donor with multiple sclerosis, enrolled in a pregnancy study. The sequence joins TRBV12-5 to TRBJ1-1; 8 nucleotides in the junction match TRBD1. Sample: peripheral blood, taken in the first trimester of pregnancy. The CDR3 amino acid sequence is: CASGVTTGGGTEAFF. The sequence in DNA is TGTGCTAGTGGTGTCACAACAGGGGGAGGAACTGAAGCTTTCTTT.